What follows are 32 T cell receptor beta chains derived from one specimen sequenced in a study of blood T cell repertoires in COVID-19. Clones were sequenced by immunoSEQ multiplex PCR, and TCRdb holds only the in-frame ones, with some missing. The table includes around 250,000 clones, roughly nine tenths detected once. The sequenced sample consisted of PBMCs or T cells enriched from blood (not recorded which). The source is a human donor in a cohort exposed to, infected with or recovered from COVID-19 (not recorded which). The donor label of this sample is uncertain.

This sequence joins TRBV5-1 and TRBJ2-1; D gene uncertain. Germline CDR1 is SGHRS and CDR2 is YFSETQ. This CDR3 spans 12 amino acids. V lost 1 base and J 11 bases, leaving 10 bases between the germline ends. CDR3 in amino acids: CASSLKGEQQFF. The CDR3 region has the DNA TGCGCCAGCAGCTTGAAAGGAGAACAGCAGTTCTTC.

The chain recombines TRBV19 with TRBJ2-1; TRBD1 agrees at 8 bases. The trim removed 1 base at V and 3 bases at J, leaving 2 bases unmatched. CDR3 length: 15 amino acids. Germline CDR1 reads LNHDA; CDR2 reads SQIVND (reference sequence). The CDR3 reads CASSIGTGYYNEQFF. The CDR3 DNA follows: TGTGCCAGTAGTATAGGGACAGGGTACTACAATGAGCAGTTCTTC.

This clone was seen a single time. V usage is TRBV6-6 and J usage is TRBJ2-1; 10 bases fit TRBD2. In germline, CDR1 is MNHNY, CDR2 SVGAGI (reference sequence). This CDR3 comprises 15 residues. Trimming took 6 bases from V and 7 from J; bases not matched to a gene: 9. CDR3 sequence: CASRSTGTSVNEQFF. CDR3 DNA sequence: TGTGCCAGCAGATCGACCGGGACTAGCGTAAATGAGCAGTTCTTC.

V usage is TRBV4-1 and J usage is TRBJ1-5; D is ambiguous. The CDR3 has 15 residues. V lost 1 base, J lost 6 bases, and 13 bases lay in between. Germline V lookup: CDR1 MGHRA, CDR2 YSYEKL. The chain's CDR3 is CASSQAEQLSQPQHF. As DNA, the CDR3 is TGCGCCAGCAGCCAAGCGGAACAGTTGTCTCAGCCCCAGCATTTT.

The rearrangement joins TRBV5-6 to TRBJ2-7; D possibly corresponds to TRBD1 (5 bases). Germline V gives CDR1 SGHDT, CDR2 YYEEEE. Trimming cost V 0 bases and J 7 bases, with 23 bases left between them. The CDR3 is 17 residues long. DNA of the CDR3: TGTGCCAGCAGCTTGGCCGAAAGGACATCTGGAAGTCAGGAGCAGTACTTC. Residues: CASSLAERTSGSQEQYF.

This chain uses TRBV27 with TRBJ1-4; D unresolved. This CDR3 region has 14 residues. Germline V gene lookup returns CDR1 MNHEY and CDR2 SMNVEV (reference sequence). Trimming removed 3 bases at V and 5 bases at J, with 10 bases between. The CDR3 DNA follows: TGTGCCAGCAGTTTTAGCGGGCTCAATGAAAAACTGTTTTTT. It translates to CASSFSGLNEKLFF.

The chain links TRBV7-2 to TRBJ1-4; 8 positions agree with TRBD1. Germline V gene sequence: CDR1 SGHTA, CDR2 FQGNSA. This CDR3 spans 15 amino acids. Germline trimming cut 1 base from V and 6 bases from J; bases unmatched to any gene: 4. The CDR3 loop reads CASSLVGTGHEKLFF. The CDR3 DNA follows: TGTGCCAGCAGCTTAGTAGGGACAGGCCATGAAAAACTGTTTTTT.

This sequence joins TRBV11-3 and TRBJ2-3; 9 bases match TRBD1. The CDR3 spans 15 residues. The germline CDR1 and CDR2 sequences are SGHNT and YENEEA. With V trimmed by 1 base and J by 3 bases, 2 bases remained unmatched. Written as DNA, the CDR3 is TGTGCCAGCAGCTTAGGGGACAGGGAAACAGATACGCAGTATTTT. The encoded protein is CASSLGDRETDTQYF.

The rearrangement links TRBV3-1 (or the pseudogene TRBV3-2) to TRBJ1-2; D not certain. The CDR3 has 12 amino acids. V was clipped by 1 base and J by 5 bases, with 5 bases between them. CDR1 is LGHDT and CDR2 is YNNKEL in the germline V gene (reference sequence). The CDR3: CASSQVPYGYTF. The CDR3 nucleotides are TGTGCCAGCAGCCAAGTTCCATATGGCTACACCTTC.

The genes are TRBV29-1 and TRBJ2-3; 7 bases are shared with TRBD2. J was trimmed by 0 bases and V by 8 bases; bases with no gene match: 11. There are 15 residues in the CDR3. Per the germline V gene, CDR1 is SQVTM and CDR2 is ANQGSEA. CDR3 residues: CSSRRGSSSTDTQYF. The CDR3 DNA reads TGCAGCTCCCGGCGGGGGTCCTCTAGCACAGATACGCAGTATTTT.

For this clone: Other DNA sequences within the sample encode an identical CDR3. The chain is built from TRBV19 and TRBJ1-1, with D possibly matching TRBD1 (6 bases). CDR1 LNHDA and CDR2 SQIVND come from the germline V gene (reference sequence). The V end lost 8 bases, the J end lost 1 base, and 8 bases lay between the germline ends. The CDR3 loop spans 12 amino acids. The CDR3 is CASLQGNTEAFF. CDR3 nucleotide sequence: TGTGCCAGTCTACAGGGGAACACTGAAGCTTTCTTT.

J is TRBJ2-5 and V is TRBV18; possible D gene TRBD2, 6 bases. The CDR3 is 13 residues long. V lost 6 bases to trimming and J lost 0 bases, with 8 bases between them. Germline CDR1 is KGHSH and CDR2 is LQKENI. DNA for the CDR3: TGTGCCAGCTCGCGGGGAGACCAAGAGACCCAGTACTTC. This encodes CASSRGDQETQYF.

This chain links TRBV18 with TRBJ1-6; TRBD1 matches at 11 bases. The CDR3 contains 16 residues. With V trimmed by 3 bases and J by 9 bases, 7 bases remained unmatched. Germline V gene lookup returns CDR1 KGHSH and CDR2 LQKENI. The CDR3 sequence is CASSPSGTGGGSPLHF. The CDR3 DNA is TGTGCCAGCTCACCCTCCGGGACAGGGGGAGGTTCACCCCTCCACTTT.

The chain carries TRBV5-1 and TRBJ2-7; 9 bases agree with TRBD2. Germline V gene lookup returns CDR1 SGHRS and CDR2 YFSETQ. The V and J ends lost 0 bases and 6 bases, in that order; junction bases with no gene match: 4. The CDR3 contains 14 residues. The CDR3 reads CASSLGASGAEQYF. CDR3 DNA: TGCGCCAGCAGCTTGGGTGCTAGCGGGGCCGAGCAGTACTTC. Combining the CDR3 with reference TRBV5-1 and TRBJ2-7 gives the whole variable domain KAGVTQTPRYLIKTRGQQVTLSCSPISGHRSVSWYQQTPGQGLQFLFEYFSETQRNKGNFPGRFSGRQFSNSRSEMNVSTLELGDSALYLCASSLGASGAEQYFGPGTRLTVT.

The chain recombines TRBV7-9 with TRBJ2-7; TRBD2 matches 10 bases. Germline-derived CDR1 and CDR2 are SEHNR and FQNEAQ (reference sequence). V shed 0 bases and J 3 bases; nucleotides not matched to a gene: 11. CDR3 size: 18 residues. The CDR3 DNA is TGTGCCAGCAGCTTAGCTAGGCTTCTAGCGGGGGTAGACTACGAGCAGTACTTC. This gives the protein CASSLARLLAGVDYEQYF.

The chain recombines TRBV19 with TRBJ2-2; TRBD1 agrees at 8 bases. The CDR3 totals 17 residues. J was trimmed by 8 bases and V by 2 bases; bases with no gene match: 13. The germline V gene has CDR1 LNHDA and CDR2 SQIVND (reference sequence). CDR3 in amino acids: CASSITSRGRGFGELFF. The DNA of the CDR3 is TGTGCCAGTAGTATAACAAGCAGGGGGCGAGGATTTGGGGAGCTGTTTTTT. Variable domain in full (rest from reference TRBV19 and TRBJ2-2): DGGITQSPKYLFRKEGQNVTLSCEQNLNHDAMYWYRQDPGQGLRLIYYSQIVNDFQKGDIAEGYSVSREKKESFPLTVTSAQKNPTAFYLCASSITSRGRGFGELFFGEGSRLTVL.

The rearrangement uses TRBV6-5 and TRBJ2-5, with a tentative D call TRBD2 (5 bases). V lost 4 bases, J lost 3 bases, and 12 bases lay in between. The V gene's germline CDR1 is MNHEY and CDR2 SVGAGI. There are 14 residues in the CDR3. CDR3 bases: TGTGCCAGCAGTTCCTCCGAGGGTGAAGAGACCCAGTACTTC. This encodes CASSSSEGEETQYF.

CDR3: CASSTADLGDYEELFF. CDR3 coding DNA: TGTGCCAGCAGCACCGCCGATCTAGGCGATTATGAGGAGCTGTTTTTT. V and J are TRBV9 and TRBJ2-2, with D uncertain. The CDR3 extends over 16 amino acids. The germline V and J ends were trimmed by 4 bases and 10 bases, with 23 bases remaining between them. Germline V gives CDR1 SGDLS, CDR2 YYNGEE. Drawing the rest from reference TRBV9 and TRBJ2-2, the complete variable domain is DSGVTQTPKHLITATGQRVTLRCSPRSGDLSVYWYQQSLDQGLQFLIQYYNGEERAKGNILERFSAQQFPDLHSELNLSSLELGDSALYFCASSTADLGDYEELFFGEGSRLTVL.

The rearrangement uses TRBV19 and TRBJ2-6, with unresolved D. The V end was cut by 2 bases, the J end by 2 bases, with 10 bases between. The germline gives CDR1 LNHDA, CDR2 SQIVND (reference sequence). The CDR3 is 16 amino acids. CDR3 in amino acids: CASSINVRAGANVLTF. CDR3 DNA sequence: TGTGCCAGTAGTATAAACGTTCGGGCTGGGGCCAACGTCCTGACTTTC. The variable domain in full, with the rest retrieved from reference TRBV19 and TRBJ2-6, is DGGITQSPKYLFRKEGQNVTLSCEQNLNHDAMYWYRQDPGQGLRLIYYSQIVNDFQKGDIAEGYSVSREKKESFPLTVTSAQKNPTAFYLCASSINVRAGANVLTFGAGSRLTVL.

The chain combines TRBV5-1 with TRBJ2-7; TRBD2 matches at 15 bases. Per the germline V gene, CDR1 is SGHRS and CDR2 is YFSETQ. This CDR3 contains 17 residues. The V and J ends lost 0 bases and 3 bases, in that order; junction bases with no gene match: 4. The CDR3 DNA is TGCGCCAGCAGCTTGGCCGGGACTAGCGGGGGGTTCTACGAGCAGTACTTC. Residues: CASSLAGTSGGFYEQYF.

This rearrangement joins TRBV10-3 to TRBJ1-1; 8 positions agree with TRBD1. CDR3 length: 20 residues. J lost 1 base, V lost 6 bases, and 22 bases had no gene match. The V gene's germline CDR1 is ENHRY and CDR2 SYGVKD. CDR3 coding DNA: TGTGCCATCAGGAGTGCGGGACAGGTGATATCCCTCCAAAGGAACACTGAAGCTTTCTTT. Translating gives CAIRSAGQVISLQRNTEAFF.

V and J are TRBV7-8 and TRBJ1-2; D gene ambiguous. CDR1 SGHVS and CDR2 FQNEAQ come from the germline V gene. Between the trimmed V and J ends, which lost 4 bases and 8 bases, there was a span of 17 bases. The CDR3 totals 14 residues. The CDR3 DNA reads TGTGCCAGCAGCTCGAGAGGCCCCACCGACGGCTACACCTTC. Protein sequence: CASSSRGPTDGYTF. The complete variable domain, with remaining parts taken from reference TRBV7-8 and TRBJ1-2, reads GAGVSQSPRYKVAKRGQDVALRCDPISGHVSLFWYQQALGQGPEFLTYFQNEAQLDKSGLPSDRFFAERPEGSVSTLKIQRTQQEDSAVYLCASSSRGPTDGYTFGSGTRLTVV.

The V and J genes are TRBV7-3 and TRBJ2-3; TRBD2 might be the D (6 bases). V gave up 5 bases and J gave up 4 bases, with 16 bases separating them. This CDR3 region has 15 residues. Germline CDR1 is SGHTA and CDR2 is FQGTGA. Written as DNA, the CDR3 is TGTGCCAGCAGCCTGTCGGGAGTATGGGCAGATACGCAGTATTTT. Its translation is CASSLSGVWADTQYF.

The chain combines TRBV30 with TRBJ2-3; D might be TRBD2 (7 bases). The CDR3 runs 14 residues. Germline V gives CDR1 GTSNPN, CDR2 SVGIG (reference sequence). V was trimmed by 5 bases and J by 2 bases, leaving 14 bases between them. This CDR3 is CAWDWAGATDTQYF. Written as DNA, the CDR3 is TGTGCCTGGGACTGGGCGGGGGCCACAGATACGCAGTATTTT.

This clone was seen more than once but under ten times. V usage is TRBV7-3 and J usage is TRBJ2-7; 7 bases line up with TRBD2. Germline CDR1 SGHTA, CDR2 FQGTGA. The CDR3 runs to 15 residues. Losses at the gene ends were 3 bases for V and 2 bases for J; bases not matched to a gene: 7. The CDR3 DNA is TGTGCCAGCAGCTTGGCCCCGGGAGGAGCCTACGAGCAGTACTTC. Its protein product is CASSLAPGGAYEQYF. The whole variable domain, remainder taken from reference TRBV7-3 and TRBJ2-7, is GAGVSQTPSNKVTEKGKYVELRCDPISGHTALYWYRQSLGQGPEFLIYFQGTGAADDSGLPNDRFFAVRPEGSVSTLKIQRTERGDSAVYLCASSLAPGGAYEQYFGPGTRLTVT.

The chain links TRBV9 to TRBJ1-1, with D possibly TRBD1 on 6 matching bases. Trimming pared 4 bases from V and 0 bases from J, leaving 10 bases between. There are 14 residues in the CDR3. CDR1 and CDR2 (germline): SGDLS, YYNGEE. CDR3 in DNA: TGTGCCAGCAGCATCGGGACATTGAACACTGAAGCTTTCTTT. Translated: CASSIGTLNTEAFF.

This clone appeared a single time. This rearrangement joins TRBV6-5 to TRBJ2-7; D not resolved. The V end was cut by 2 bases, the J end by 6 bases, with 8 bases between. The CDR3 extends over 12 amino acids. Germline CDR1 is MNHEY and CDR2 is SVGAGI. In nucleotides, the CDR3 is TGTGCCAGCAGTTACCAACTAAGCGAGCAGTACTTC. As protein: CASSYQLSEQYF.

The chain employs TRBV29-1 and TRBJ1-2; 7 bases agree with TRBD1. The V gene's germline CDR1 is SQVTM and CDR2 ANQGSEA. Unmatched junction bases numbered 15, after V lost 5 bases and J lost 0 bases. This CDR3 comprises 17 residues. The CDR3 DNA sequence: TGCAGCGTTCGACATCCCCAGAAAGACAGGGCTAACTATGGCTACACCTTC. Translated, it gives CSVRHPQKDRANYGYTF. The variable domain in full, with the rest retrieved from reference TRBV29-1 and TRBJ1-2, is SAVISQKPSRDICQRGTSLTIQCQVDSQVTMMFWYRQQPGQSLTLIATANQGSEATYESGFVIDKFPISRPNLTFSTLTVSNMSPEDSSIYLCSVRHPQKDRANYGYTFGSGTRLTVV.

The rearrangement uses TRBV5-6 and TRBJ1-5; D may be TRBD1 (6 bases). The CDR3 is made up of 14 amino acids. Between the trimmed V and J ends, which lost 6 bases and 8 bases, there was a span of 18 bases. Germline-derived CDR1 and CDR2 are SGHDT and YYEEEE. The CDR3 sequence: CASTAITGQEPQHF. The CDR3, as DNA: TGTGCCAGCACCGCTATTACAGGGCAGGAGCCCCAGCATTTT.

The chain has TRBV11-2 and TRBJ2-7; possibly TRBD1 for D (6 bases). Germline CDR1 and CDR2: SGHAT and FQNNGV. Trimming took 1 base from V and 2 from J, leaving 12 bases between them. The CDR3 loop spans 15 amino acids. The CDR3 sequence: CASSLAQGSPYEQYF. The CDR3 region has the DNA TGTGCCAGCAGCTTAGCCCAGGGGAGCCCCTACGAGCAGTACTTC.

The rearrangement links TRBV9 to TRBJ1-2; perhaps TRBD1 as D (6 bases). CDR3 size: 13 residues. The ends were cut back, 1 base at V and 6 bases at J, with 10 bases in the middle. Germline V gene data show CDR1 as SGDLS and CDR2 as YYNGEE. CDR3: CASSVSGGDGYTF. For the CDR3, the DNA is TGTGCCAGCAGCGTATCGGGGGGCGATGGCTACACCTTC.

The chain carries TRBV3-1 (or the pseudogene TRBV3-2) and TRBJ2-3; 7 bases fit TRBD2. Germline values: CDR1 LGHDT, CDR2 YNNKEL (reference sequence). The length of the CDR3 is 16 residues. The V gene end was trimmed by 0 bases and the J gene end by 5 bases; junction bases not matched to a gene: 8. This CDR3 reads CASSQDREGFLDTQYF. CDR3 nucleotides: TGTGCCAGCAGCCAAGACAGGGAGGGGTTTTTAGATACGCAGTATTTT.